This TCR beta chain is from a study of OX40 agonist ivuxolimab in advanced cancers. Study-level information: Intravenous ivuxolimab was administered to patients every 2 weeks at 0.01 to 10 mg/kg. Patients undergoing dose escalation presented with hepatocellular carcinoma, melanoma, renal cell or head and neck cancer. Past anti-PD-1, anti-PD-L1 or anti-CTLA-4 therapy was accepted, and roughly 38% had received some.

Concerning this clone itself: Antigen: not known.

The method was immunoSEQ multiplex PCR; TCRdb's version includes in-frame clones alone and lacks a portion of them. The table shows fewer than 60,000 clones, with roughly 82% occurring only once. Findings and caveats of the study: The antigen specificity of the peripheral T cells (those that were expanded) was not determined.

The clonotype comes from an adult with an advanced solid tumor such as melanoma, head and neck, liver or kidney cancer. This sample comprised CD4+ or CD8+ T cells sorted from blood, obtained in a trial of the OX40 agonist ivuxolimab.

The chain's CDR3 is CASSLAGVEKLFF. CDR3 bases: TGTGCCAGCAGCTTGGCAGGGGTGGAAAAACTGTTTTTT. This rearrangement joins TRBV5-6 to TRBJ1-4; the D gene is possibly TRBD1 (6 bases). The CDR3 extends over 13 amino acids. Germline CDR1 SGHDT, CDR2 YYEEEE. Trimming cost V 0 bases and J 8 bases, with 8 bases left between them.